This TCR beta chain was recovered during a study of blood T cells in healthy people across ages. Points from the study as a whole: In the absence of known donor CMV status, changes in expanded clonotypes were possibly confounded.

This clonotype was counted between two and nine times. Its specificity is unknown. PCR was performed a second time for roughly 7 to 11 cycles using a sample-barcoded 5' primer and a J-beta primer mix. One entry per CDR3 protein, called by TCRdb with MiXCR from the 5' RACE reads. This table has roughly 1,300,000 distinct CDR3 sequences, 59% appearing once. Germline CDR1 and CDR2: MNHEY and SMNVEV (reference sequence). CDR3 size: 14 residues. The gene calls are TRBV27 and TRBJ2-5; D perhaps matches TRBD1 (6 bases). The J call may be in error: the DNA end matches TRBJ2-7 better. The sample taken for sequencing was blood. The sequence was collected from a young man in good health. The chain's CDR3 is CASSIGTFPAEQYF. CDR3 DNA: TGTGCCAGCAGTATCGGGACATTCCCGGCCGAGCAGTACTTC.